This T cell receptor beta chain came from a study of blood T cell repertoires in COVID-19. V lost 4 bases and J lost 4; bases outside the gene matches: 13. Germline V gives CDR1 KGHSH, CDR2 LQKENI. CDR3 size: 17 residues. TCRdb's copy holds only in-frame clones and misses some; the assay was immunoSEQ multiplex PCR. Of 130,000 or so clones in the sample, 65% to 85% were seen once. This chain uses TRBV18 with TRBJ1-1; TRBD1 matches at 9 bases. Sequencing was performed on peripheral blood. The TCR was taken from an elderly man with active or convalescent COVID-19. CDR3 coding DNA: TGTGCCAGCTCACTTGTAACGGGACAGGGTATGGGCACTGAAGCTTTCTTT. This sequence encodes CASSLVTGQGMGTEAFF.